This note documents a single T cell receptor beta chain sequence. There is no known antigen for this receptor. Within one base of it there is no much larger clone, and no base qualities were kept. This sample was included in a study of cytomegalovirus exposure and HLA in healthy donors (dated by TCRdb to about 2017). Regarding the research as a whole: In an earlier analysis of under 600 of the donors, 276 Gb of sequence data and some 100 million unique TCR beta sequences from 150 million to 200 million T cells were reported. An early release that covered fewer than 750 HLA-typed donors contained around 330 gigabases of sequencing data and tens of millions of unique TCR sequences. Among the roughly 400 genotyped donors, about 83% belonged to the genetic ancestry cluster associated with self-reported Caucasian donors. The study was designed to test whether signatures of past pathogen exposure could be identified by cataloging public T cell receptors. The study used immunosequencing to profile the T cell repertoires of more than 650 subjects and linked those repertoires to cytomegalovirus serostatus. Along with the roughly 670-subject first cohort, a separate validation cohort of around 120 different subjects was used. To predict cytomegalovirus infection status, the study combined high-throughput TCR immunosequencing, statistical association of individual TCRs with disease status, and machine learning. A later analysis re-examined previously published TCR beta repertoires from more than 550 donors and added high-resolution HLA genotyping to investigate patterns of TCR occurrence. Rather than using new phenotypic data, the later analysis identified candidate immune exposures from TCR beta sequences and from how often those sequences occurred across donors. In an earlier analysis of 587 of the donors, high-throughput TCR beta sequencing was used to judge whether each TCR beta V gene segment behaved as functional or pseudogenic. Alongside the repertoire data, information on donor age, sex, ethnicity and CMV serostatus was compiled. A later genetic analysis took genome-wide SNP genotypes for about 60% of the roughly 670 donors and used that subset as a discovery cohort. Every repertoire in the discovery cohort had been generated on one and the same sequencing platform. HLA typing included class I and class II loci at four-digit resolution. The number of donors typed differed by locus, with 629-630 for A, B, C, DRB1 and DQB1, approximately 500 for DQA1, 606 for DPA1, and around 460 for DPB1. Four to six DR-DQ haplotypes were handled as single units for association and clustering, since linkage in the cohort was strong. Across under 500 genotyped donors of the cohort, an average of approximately 220,000 unique TCR beta nucleotide sequences per donor were sequenced, and 15% to 20% of those sequences were non-productive. Overall results and qualifications from the work: Most CMV-associated TCR beta chains appeared to be HLA-restricted in a later analysis, and the HLA associations seemed to be driven largely by CMV exposure. In a later analysis, around 15,000 TCR beta sequences were associated with specific HLA alleles at a false discovery rate of 0.05. HLA typing was unavailable for some donors at each locus, so association tests used only the typed subset. According to a later genetic analysis, donors in an Asian-associated ancestry cluster had fewer N-insertions in productive TCRs than the roughly 700-donor mean. In vitro tests confirmed that a few of the cytomegalovirus-associated TCR beta chains recognize cytomegalovirus antigens. A further reported finding was that TCR beta sequences accurately predicted the HLA-A and HLA-B alleles for most subjects in the first cohort. In a later analysis, HLA-associated TCR beta chains were found to be more clonally expanded and to have lower generation probabilities than equally common non-associated chains. The authors suggested that the approach could potentially be generalized to other disease states and immunological phenotypes. In a later analysis, several top co-occurrence clusters were reported to appear linked to parvovirus B19, influenza, CMV and Epstein-Barr virus. Correlated functional status among segregating V segments might reflect linkage disequilibrium, but an unknown experimental factor could not be ruled out. The sequencing pipeline was judged likely to have produced a cluster of highly shared sequence variants as a technical artifact. For the cohort, immune exposure information was limited to CMV serostatus. Because the 87-base-pair reads could not distinguish some IMGT-functional V segments, including TRBV6-2 and TRBV6-3, those segments were excluded. The study listed 150 to 200 TCR beta chains as associated with cytomegalovirus. An earlier analysis of approximately 600 of the donors showed that most TCR beta V segments appeared in productive rearrangements either about 87% or about 30% of the time, which broadly matched IMGT annotations. About 17 rarely observed V segments, including chromosome 9 orphons, were excluded from the earlier analysis of approximately 500 of the donors because counts were too low. The classifier was reported to diagnose cytomegalovirus status with high specificity and sensitivity in both the original cohort and the validation cohort. In a later analysis, TCR association rates were found to vary across HLA loci, with the most associated TCRs seen for DRB1 alleles and the fewest for HLA-C alleles. In a later genetic analysis, a missense DCLRE1C variant was associated with V-gene and J-gene trimming of TCR beta chains, and the association was replicated in an independent cohort. In this cohort, only TCR beta chains were sequenced, and detectable features were limited by the absence of alpha or paired-chain data. Roughly uniform sequencing depth across donors was assumed in presence/absence analyses, although this assumption may not hold. Across donors, most TCR sequences were observed very rarely, whereas some public TCRs were present in many individuals. When HLA alleles, especially DR and DQ, strongly co-occurred, attributing TCR associations to individual alleles was difficult.

V is clipped by 0 bases and J by 11 bases, and the sequence between their germline boundaries is 13 bases long. For CDR1 and CDR2, the germline V gene lists SGHNT and YENEEA. Including the terminal cysteine and phenylalanine, the CDR3 comprises 13 residues. Only the CDR3 part of the read is kept: 39 bases, read in frame from the first base. In total, roughly 670 healthy bone marrow donors made up the cohort. At the time of sampling, all cohort members were nominally healthy, though unrecorded immune exposures were likely present. The donor tested CMV seronegative and was one of the 352 seronegative cohort members. A peripheral blood sample was collected from each donor, and TCR beta sequencing was performed on peripheral blood mononuclear cells. The Qiagen DNeasy Blood Extraction Kit was used to extract genomic DNA from the blood cell samples. The receptor library was made with the immunoSEQ multiplex PCR assay. For the multiplex PCR, a mixture combining 60 forward primers for TCR Vbeta segments and 13 reverse primers for TCR Jbeta segments was used. A multiplex PCR assay on genomic DNA amplified the CDR3 region of rearranged TCR beta genes. Amplified TCR beta libraries were sequenced as 87-base-pair reads on the Illumina HiSeq System. Per the original workflow: A later analysis counted approximately 76 million unique TCR beta chains across the 700 or so repertoires, and 9 million to 14 million of these chains were shared by at least two donors. A nearest-neighbor algorithm error-corrected the raw reads and collapsed the reads into unique sequences, merging closely related sequences to remove PCR and sequencing errors. CDR3 sequences were aligned to IMGT reference sequences to assign V, D and J gene segments. For a sequence to be retained, at least a six-nucleotide match to both a V gene segment and a J gene segment was required. Rearrangements were called productive when the CDR3 lacked stop codons and stayed in frame with V and J; all others were non-productive. Following IMGT convention, CDR3 was defined as the stretch from the second conserved V-encoded cysteine to the conserved J-encoded phenylalanine. The earlier analysis of about 530 of the donors excluded any sequence lacking an unambiguous match to a single V gene segment. In an earlier analysis of several hundred of the donors, V segments were called functional above 56.7% productive rearrangements and were called segregating when the between-donor standard deviation exceeded 5%. A statistical classification framework was built to diagnose cytomegalovirus status from the catalog of TCR beta chain sequences. In a later analysis, V and J genes were assigned by comparing TCR nucleotide sequences against IMGT/GENE-DB human TR gene sequences. In a later analysis, CDR3 sequences and most-parsimonious VDJ recombination scenarios were assigned using the TCRdist pipeline. A later analysis defined each TCR beta chain by its CDR3 amino acid sequence plus V-gene family, and excluded reads lacking a unique V-gene family. A later analysis removed several hundred highly shared, low-generation-probability nucleotide sequences to deal with suspected cross-contamination and a sequencing artifact. In a later analysis, a clonal expansion index for each public chain was calculated from normalized within-repertoire ranks of inferred template counts. In a later analysis, generation probabilities were computed using a VDJ recombination model fitted to out-of-frame rearrangements, and the results were checked against IGoR. A later analysis scored TCR-TCR, TCR-HLA and TCR-CMV co-occurrence with hypergeometric tests, applying a repertoire-size bias correction to TCR pairs. A later analysis estimated false discovery rates by permuting HLA or CMV assignments 20 times. In a later analysis, co-occurring TCRs were grouped using DBSCAN, with TCRdist sequence similarity added in when clustering inside HLA-allele-positive subsets. Repertoires with fewer than 30,000 or more than 120,000 public chains were left out of co-occurrence clustering, as were roughly five repertoires with anomalous nucleotide sharing. In TCRdb, the immuneACCESS table is reduced to in-frame sequences with V and J assigned. These tables do not hold every clone; where another copy was compared, an unresolved V gene accounts for under half, and the others remain unexplained. The D gene and trimming were derived from the DNA, and the V and J assignments and clone size from that table. The sample records around 67,000 clones, 55% to 70% of which are singletons. 3% to 3.5% of the sample goes to the ten largest clones.

The rearranged segments are TRBV11-3 and TRBJ1-1; there is no confident call for the D gene. The receptor's source is a woman aged 45-65 years in good health and CMV-seronegative. The sequencing input was PBMCs. The DNA sequence reads TGTGCCAGCAGCTTAGAGGCTGCCTCGAAGGCTTTCTTT. Its amino acids are CASSLEAASKAFF.